This is a list of T cell receptor beta chains from one sample in a study of metastatic and nonmetastatic thyroid tumors. Via MiXCR, TCRdb re-called the PCR reads. This table holds 35,000 to 45,000 clones, about 12% found once. Sequenced: blood. These receptor sequences come from a male donor with papillary thyroid cancer or a benign thyroid nodule (not recorded which). Some clones in this sample may be carry-over from other donors' samples. Each CDR3 is given with its conserved first and last residue. D genes are given only for firm matches. A row's size may be missing; if present it is once, few, many or a size class.

v_call: TRBV24-1
j_call: TRBJ2-3
clone_size: many
d_call: TRBD2
cdr3_aa: CATSDSGGLASTDTQYF

v_call: TRBV2
j_call: TRBJ1-4
clone_size: many
d_call: TRBD1
cdr3_aa: CASRRTGEGYEKLFF

v_call: TRBV19
j_call: TRBJ1-1
clone_size: .
d_call: .
cdr3_aa: CASTRTGWAEAFF

v_call: TRBV7-2
j_call: TRBJ2-2
clone_size: many
d_call: TRBD2
cdr3_aa: CASSPGGNANTGELFF

v_call: TRBV5-1
j_call: TRBJ2-2
clone_size: .
d_call: TRBD2
cdr3_aa: CASSPTSGGNTGELFF

v_call: TRBV2
j_call: TRBJ1-1
clone_size: .
d_call: TRBD1
cdr3_aa: CASRQGNTEAFF

v_call: TRBV11-2
j_call: TRBJ2-7
clone_size: .
d_call: .
cdr3_aa: CASSLRPGDWDEQYF

v_call: TRBV5-1
j_call: TRBJ2-5
clone_size: few
d_call: .
cdr3_aa: CASSIQETQYF

v_call: TRBV2
j_call: TRBJ2-5
clone_size: .
d_call: TRBD1
cdr3_aa: CASSEGAGGGETQYF

v_call: TRBV9
j_call: TRBJ2-5
clone_size: .
d_call: .
cdr3_aa: CASSHSGRNQETQYF

v_call: TRBV20-1
j_call: TRBJ2-7
clone_size: many
d_call: TRBD1
cdr3_aa: CSARDRTGGYEQYF

v_call: TRBV28
j_call: TRBJ1-1
clone_size: few
d_call: .
cdr3_aa: CARTGSTEAFF

v_call: TRBV6-1
j_call: TRBJ1-1
clone_size: medium-sized
d_call: .
cdr3_aa: CASTSRGMNTEAFF

v_call: TRBV4-2
j_call: TRBJ2-6
clone_size: many
d_call: .
cdr3_aa: CASSRSTGPSGANVLTF

v_call: TRBV18
j_call: TRBJ2-7
clone_size: .
d_call: .
cdr3_aa: CASSPQDHPYEQYF